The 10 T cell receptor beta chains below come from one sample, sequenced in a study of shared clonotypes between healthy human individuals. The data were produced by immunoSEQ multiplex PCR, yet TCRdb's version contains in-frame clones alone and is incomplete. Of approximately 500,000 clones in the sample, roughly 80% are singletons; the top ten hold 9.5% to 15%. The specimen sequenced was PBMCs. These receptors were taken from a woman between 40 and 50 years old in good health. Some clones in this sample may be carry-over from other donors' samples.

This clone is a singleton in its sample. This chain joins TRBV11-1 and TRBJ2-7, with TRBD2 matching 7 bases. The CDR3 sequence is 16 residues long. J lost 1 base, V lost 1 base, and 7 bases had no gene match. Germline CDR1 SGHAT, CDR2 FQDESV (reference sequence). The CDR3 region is CASSLDPLARSYEQYF. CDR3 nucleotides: TGTGCCAGCAGCTTAGATCCACTAGCGCGTTCCTACGAGCAGTACTTC.

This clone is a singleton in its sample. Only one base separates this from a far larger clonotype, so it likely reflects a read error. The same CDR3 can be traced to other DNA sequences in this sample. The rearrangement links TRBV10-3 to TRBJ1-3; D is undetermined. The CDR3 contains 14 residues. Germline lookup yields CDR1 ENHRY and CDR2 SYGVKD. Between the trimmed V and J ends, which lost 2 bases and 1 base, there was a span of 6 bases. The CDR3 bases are TGTGCCATCAGTGAGGCTGGGTCTGGAAACACCATATATTTT. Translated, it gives CAISEAGSGNTIYF.

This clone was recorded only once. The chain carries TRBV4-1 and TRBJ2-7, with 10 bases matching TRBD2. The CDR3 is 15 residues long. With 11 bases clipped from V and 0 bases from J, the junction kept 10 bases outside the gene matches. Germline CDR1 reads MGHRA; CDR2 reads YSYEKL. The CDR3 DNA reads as TGCGCCTCCCAAGTACTAGCGGGGCTCTCCTACGAGCAGTACTTC. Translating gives CASQVLAGLSYEQYF.

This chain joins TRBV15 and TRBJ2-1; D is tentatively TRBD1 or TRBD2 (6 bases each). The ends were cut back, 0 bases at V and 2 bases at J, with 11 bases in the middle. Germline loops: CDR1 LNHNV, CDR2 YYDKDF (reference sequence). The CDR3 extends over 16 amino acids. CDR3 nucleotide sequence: TGTGCCACCAGCAGAGACCGGGGGCCCACCTACAATGAGCAGTTCTTC. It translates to CATSRDRGPTYNEQFF.

CDR3 amino acids: CASSPERVSTDTQYF. The CDR3 region has the DNA TGTGCCAGCTCACCAGAGAGGGTCAGCACAGATACGCAGTATTTT. V usage is TRBV18 and J usage is TRBJ2-3, with D maybe TRBD2 (5 bases). Looked up from germline, CDR1 is KGHSH and CDR2 is LQKENI. This CDR3 has 15 residues. Deletions cut 2 bases from V and 0 bases from J, with 9 bases between.

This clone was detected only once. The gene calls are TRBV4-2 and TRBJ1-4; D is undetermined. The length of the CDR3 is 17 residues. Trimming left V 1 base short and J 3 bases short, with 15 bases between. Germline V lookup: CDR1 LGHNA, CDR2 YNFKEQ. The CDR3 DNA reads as TGTGCCAGCAGCCAAGGTACGCGGTCTCGGGCTAATGAAAAACTGTTTTTT. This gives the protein CASSQGTRSRANEKLFF.

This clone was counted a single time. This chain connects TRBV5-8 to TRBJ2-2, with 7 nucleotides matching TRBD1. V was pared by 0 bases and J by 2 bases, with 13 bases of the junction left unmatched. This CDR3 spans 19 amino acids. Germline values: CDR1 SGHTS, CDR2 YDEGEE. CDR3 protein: CASSLGPLWTGGNTGELFF. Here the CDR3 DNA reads TGTGCCAGCAGCTTGGGGCCCCTCTGGACAGGAGGAAACACCGGGGAGCTGTTTTTT.

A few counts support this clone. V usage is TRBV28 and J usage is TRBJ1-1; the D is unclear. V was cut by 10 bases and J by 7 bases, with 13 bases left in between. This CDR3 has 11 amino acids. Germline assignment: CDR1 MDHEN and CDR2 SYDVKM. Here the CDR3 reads CATITDLEAFF. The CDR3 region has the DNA TGTGCCACCATTACGGACCTTGAAGCTTTCTTT. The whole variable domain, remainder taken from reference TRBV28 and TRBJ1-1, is DVKVTQSSRYLVKRTGEKVFLECVQDMDHENMFWYRQDPGLGLRLIYFSYDVKMKEKGDIPEGYSVSREKKERFSLILESASTNQTSMYLCATITDLEAFFGQGTRLTVV.

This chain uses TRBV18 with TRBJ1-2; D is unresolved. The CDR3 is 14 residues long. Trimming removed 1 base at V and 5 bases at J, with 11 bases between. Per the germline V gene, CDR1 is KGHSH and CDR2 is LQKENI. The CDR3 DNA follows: TGTGCCAGCTCACCACTGGGAGGCAGTTATGGCTACACCTTC. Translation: CASSPLGGSYGYTF.

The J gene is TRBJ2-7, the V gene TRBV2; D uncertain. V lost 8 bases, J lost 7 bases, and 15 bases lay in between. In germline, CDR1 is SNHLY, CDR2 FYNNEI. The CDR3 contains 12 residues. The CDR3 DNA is TGTGCCAGCGGGTTCGTTTTGTTGGAGCAGTACTTC. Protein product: CASGFVLLEQYF.